These T cell receptor beta chains were read from a single sample in a study of cytomegalovirus exposure and HLA in healthy donors. Only in-frame clones appear in the TCRdb table, and some are missing; sequencing was by immunoSEQ multiplex PCR. The sample lists 110,000 or so clones, approximately 80% seen once, with roughly 5% in the top ten. The specimen sequenced was PBMCs. The receptors were gathered from a man aged 45-65 years in good health and CMV-seropositive. The CDR3 runs from the conserved cysteine through the conserved F or W. The order of the fields is D gene, clone size, J gene, V gene, CDR3 DNA, CDR3 protein. D genes are given only for firm matches. For some rows the clone size is stated as once, few or many, or as a class when expanded; others skip it.

>TRBD1|.|TRBJ1-1|TRBV7-2
TGTGCCAGCAGCGAGACAGGGGAAACTGAAGCTTTCTTT
CASSETGETEAFF
>TRBD1|.|TRBJ1-4|TRBV5-1
TGCGCCAGCAGCGTCGGCAGGGGGCAGAGTGAAAAACTGTTTTTT
CASSVGRGQSEKLFF
>TRBD1|.|TRBJ1-6|TRBV5-6
TGTGCCAGCAGCGGGGGTCCTACCGGGACAGGGACTTCACCCCTCCACTTT
CASSGGPTGTGTSPLHF
>.|.|TRBJ1-2|TRBV5-5
TGTGCCAGCAGCCCGACTGGACAGACGCGAGGCTACACCTTC
CASSPTGQTRGYTF
>TRBD2|.|TRBJ2-1|TRBV5-4
TGTGCCAGCAGCTTGCAAGCGGGGGGGAGCAATGAGCAGTTCTTC
CASSLQAGGSNEQFF
>TRBD2|once|TRBJ2-3|TRBV11-3
TGTGCCAGCAGCTCTACTAGCGGGAGTTGGACAGATACGCAGTATTTT
CASSSTSGSWTDTQYF
>TRBD2|few|TRBJ2-7|TRBV18
TGTGCCAGCTCACCGGGGGGGGTGTCGTACGAGCAGTACTTC
CASSPGGVSYEQYF
>TRBD1|few|TRBJ2-5|TRBV7-2
TGTGCCAGCAGCCGACAGGGGTTTGGAGAGACCCAGTACTTC
CASSRQGFGETQYF
>.|few|TRBJ1-1|TRBV6-5
TGTGCCAGCAGGGATTCGACTGATAACACTGAAGCTTTCTTT
CASRDSTDNTEAFF
>TRBD1|once|TRBJ1-2|TRBV19
TGTGCCAGTAGGGACAGGGAGAGTCCCTATGGCTACACCTTC
CASRDRESPYGYTF
>.|.|TRBJ2-7|TRBV4-2
TGTGCCAGCAGCCAAGAGAGCCAGCGGGTGGGGTCTGGGCCTACGAGCAGTTACTTC
CASSQESQRVGSGPTSSYF
>.|.|TRBJ2-7|TRBV2
TGTGCCAGCAGTGTCGCGGCGGAGCAGTACTTC
CASSVAAEQYF
>.|once|TRBJ2-7|TRBV7-2
TGTGCCAGCAGCTTAGCCCCGGGACTCCGCTCCGGGCGCTCCTACGAGCAGTACTTC
CASSLAPGLRSGRSYEQYF
>TRBD1|.|TRBJ1-5|TRBV23-1
TGCGCCAGCAGCCTGAATCCCAGGGGGCCTGGGCAGCCCCAGCATTTT
CASSLNPRGPGQPQHF
>TRBD1|.|TRBJ1-4|TRBV15
TGTGCCACCAGCAGAGATGGAGGGACAGGGAATGAAAAACTGTTTTTT
CATSRDGGTGNEKLFF
>.|.|TRBJ1-5|TRBV6-5
TGTGCCAGCAGATACGACAGCCATAGCAATCAGCCCCAGCATTTT
CASRYDSHSNQPQHF
>.|.|TRBJ1-3|TRBV28
TGTGCCAGCAGTGAGCTCCGGAAGGGGCTCGGAAACACCATATATTTT
CASSELRKGLGNTIYF
>.|.|TRBJ2-1|TRBV2
TGTGCCAGCAGTGAAATGTCAGTCCCCTACAATGAGCAGTTCTTC
CASSEMSVPYNEQFF
>TRBD2|.|TRBJ2-7|TRBV10-3
TGTGCCATCTTGGCTAGCGGGAGTTACGAGCAGTACTTC
CAILASGSYEQYF
>TRBD2|.|TRBJ2-3|TRBV5-4
TGTGCCAGCAGCTCGGCGACGGGGGGGGCCCTAAATACGCAGTATTTT
CASSSATGGALNTQYF
>.|once|TRBJ1-4|TRBV6-5
TGTGCCAGCAGTTACTCGTCAGGGAAAAAACTGTTTTTT
CASSYSSGKKLFF
>.|.|TRBJ2-5|TRBV5-4
TGTGCCAGCAGCCCTGGGGGGACCCAAGAGACCCAGTACTTC
CASSPGGTQETQYF
>TRBD2|.|TRBJ2-1|TRBV11-3
TGTGCCAGCAGCCAAGGAGCGGGGGACAATGAGCAGTTCTTC
CASSQGAGDNEQFF
>.|.|TRBJ2-7|TRBV5-4
TGTGCCAGCAGCTTGTCGGGGGTCCGGGAGCAGTACTTC
CASSLSGVREQYF
>TRBD2|.|TRBJ2-7|TRBV5-1
TGCGCCAGCAGCAGGACTAGCGGGAGTTACGAGCAGTACTTC
CASSRTSGSYEQYF
>.|.|TRBJ1-2|TRBV7-9
TGTGCCAGCAGCTTAGCGACTCTCACCGGCGGCTATGGCTACACCTTC
CASSLATLTGGYGYTF
>TRBD1|.|TRBJ2-3|TRBV7-2
TGTGCCAGCAGCCAAGGGACAGTCAACACAGATACGCAGTATTTT
CASSQGTVNTDTQYF
>.|.|TRBJ2-7|TRBV5-4
TGTGCCAGCAGCTTGGGGGTAGCCCCTAGCTCCTACGAGCAGTACTTC
CASSLGVAPSSYEQYF
>.|few|TRBJ1-1|TRBV9
TGTGCCAGCAGCGCAGCCGGGGAGGGCGCGACTGAAGCTTTCTTT
CASSAAGEGATEAFF
>TRBD1|.|TRBJ1-2|TRBV2
TGTGCCAGCAACCTCAGGGGGCTAGTCTATGGCTACACCTTC
CASNLRGLVYGYTF
>TRBD1|.|TRBJ2-7|TRBV30
TGTGCCTGGAGTGGGACAGGTCCTAAAGAGCAGTACTTC
CAWSGTGPKEQYF